This entry lists 10 T cell receptor beta chains sequenced from one sample in a study of blood T cell repertoires in COVID-19. Assay: immunoSEQ multiplex PCR; the TCRdb copy retains only in-frame clones and omits some. The sample gives 200,000 to 300,000 clones, 87% of which show up once; just over 7% is in the top ten. The specimen sequenced was peripheral blood. These receptor sequences come from a man between 60 and 70 years old who had recovered from COVID-19.

The gene calls are TRBV30 and TRBJ1-6, with no clear D. V shed 0 bases and J shed 9 bases, with 9 bases lying between them. The CDR3 is 13 residues long. Germline CDR1 GTSNPN, CDR2 SVGIG (reference sequence). The CDR3 bases are TGTGCCTGGAGTGTGGCGGCCTCTTCACCCCTCCACTTT. Translation gives CAWSVAASSPLHF.

The chain uses TRBV19 and TRBJ1-1, with 9 bases lining up with TRBD1. CDR3 length: 14 amino acids. Germline CDR1 LNHDA, CDR2 SQIVND (reference sequence). After removal of 6 bases from V and 5 bases from J, the junction contained 7 bases not matched to a gene. CDR3 sequence (DNA): TGTGCCAGTAGACGGGGGACAGGGAAAACTGAAGCTTTCTTT. Encoded protein: CASRRGTGKTEAFF.

The chain links TRBV29-1 to TRBJ2-7; 9 bases map to TRBD1. CDR1 and CDR2 from the germline V gene are SQVTM and ANQGSEA. This CDR3 is built from 12 residues. The V and J ends lost 6 bases and 5 bases, in that order; junction bases with no gene match: 5. The DNA for the CDR3 is TGCAGCGTCCGGACAGGGGCAGACGAGCAGTACTTC. This encodes CSVRTGADEQYF.

The chain joins TRBV9 to TRBJ2-6, with D maybe TRBD1 (5 bases). V was shortened by 3 bases and J by 4 bases, with 23 bases between the two germline ends. Germline loops: CDR1 SGDLS, CDR2 YYNGEE. CDR3 length: 19 residues. The CDR3 DNA reads TGTGCCAGCAGCGCCAGGAAGGGGCTGACTCACCCGGGGGCCAACGTCCTGACTTTC. Translation gives CASSARKGLTHPGANVLTF.

This chain joins TRBV11-2 and TRBJ2-5; a possible D gene is TRBD2 (6 bases). Germline CDR1 reads SGHAT; CDR2 reads FQNNGV. The V end was cut by 3 bases, the J end by 2 bases, with 10 bases between. The CDR3 contains 14 residues. CDR3 residues: CASSLAGSQETQYF. Here the CDR3 DNA reads TGTGCCAGCAGCTTGGCGGGGAGTCAAGAGACCCAGTACTTC.

The V and J genes are TRBV11-2 and TRBJ2-2, with D possibly being TRBD1 (5 bases). The V and J ends lost 5 bases and 4 bases respectively, with 17 bases between them. The CDR3 length is 16 residues. Germline CDR1 and CDR2: SGHAT and FQNNGV. The CDR3, as DNA: TGTGCCAGCAGCCTCCCGGGCCAGGGAATCACCGGGGAGCTGTTTTTT. Translation gives CASSLPGQGITGELFF.

V and J are TRBV18 and TRBJ2-7; a weak D match, TRBD1 (7 bases). Germline V gene sequence: CDR1 KGHSH, CDR2 LQKENI. The CDR3 runs 13 residues. Trimming shortened V by 6 bases and J by 3 bases, and 12 bases separated the two germline ends. The CDR3 region is CASSLQGGYEQYF. The CDR3 nucleotides are TGTGCCAGCTCCCTCCAGGGGGGCTACGAGCAGTACTTC. Combining the CDR3 with reference TRBV18 and TRBJ2-7 gives the whole variable domain NAGVMQNPRHLVRRRGQEARLRCSPMKGHSHVYWYRQLPEEGLKFMVYLQKENIIDESGMPKERFSAEFPKEGPSILRIQQVVRGDSAAYFCASSLQGGYEQYFGPGTRLTVT.

This rearrangement joins TRBV27 to TRBJ1-2; D is possibly TRBD1 (6 bases). V lost 3 bases to trimming and J lost 3 bases, with 17 bases between them. This CDR3 is 16 amino acids long. Germline CDR1 MNHEY, CDR2 SMNVEV (reference sequence). The CDR3 is CASSLYAGTPYYGYTF. The CDR3 DNA is TGTGCCAGCAGTTTGTATGCCGGGACACCTTACTATGGCTACACCTTC.

This chain uses TRBV15 with TRBJ1-6, with 9 bases that match TRBD1. The germline gives CDR1 LNHNV, CDR2 YYDKDF (reference sequence). The CDR3 runs 15 residues. V was pared by 0 bases and J by 10 bases, with 4 bases of the junction left unmatched. The CDR3 sequence: CATSRETGGVSPLHF. The CDR3 bases are TGTGCCACCAGCAGAGAAACAGGGGGCGTCTCACCCCTCCACTTT.

V is TRBV2 and J is TRBJ1-3; 7 bases are a match to TRBD1. This CDR3 contains 16 residues. Germline CDR1 reads SNHLY; CDR2 reads FYNNEI. V trimming: 6 bases; J trimming: 6 bases; junction bases outside the gene matches: 14. The CDR3 nucleotides are TGTGCCAGCAGGGAAAACAGGGGAAAAACAACAAACACCATATATTTT. Amino acid sequence: CASRENRGKTTNTIYF.